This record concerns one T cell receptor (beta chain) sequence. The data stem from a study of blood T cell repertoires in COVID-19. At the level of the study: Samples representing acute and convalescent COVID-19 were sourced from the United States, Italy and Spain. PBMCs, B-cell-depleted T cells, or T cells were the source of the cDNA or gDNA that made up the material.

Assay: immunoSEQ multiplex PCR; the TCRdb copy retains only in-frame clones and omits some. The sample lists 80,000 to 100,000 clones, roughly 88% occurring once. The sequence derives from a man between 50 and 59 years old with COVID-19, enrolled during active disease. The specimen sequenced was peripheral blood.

The CDR3 DNA reads as TGTGCCAGTAGTATGACAGGGGACTTAACCTACGAGCAGTACTTC. This sequence encodes CASSMTGDLTYEQYF. The rearrangement links TRBV19 to TRBJ2-7, with 8 bases lining up with TRBD1. This CDR3 region has 15 residues. Germline V gene data show CDR1 as LNHDA and CDR2 as SQIVND (reference sequence). The junction had 6 bases not matched to a gene; V was cut back by 3 bases and J by 2 bases.